This TCR beta chain was captured in a study of cytomegalovirus exposure and HLA in healthy donors. Study overall: The same platform was used for the roughly 120 validation repertoires as for the roughly 660 first-cohort repertoires, as reported in a later analysis.

Assay used: immunoSEQ multiplex PCR; TCRdb lists only in-frame clones, some missing. The data hold about 190,000 clones, with 84% observed a single time. The donors were part of the validation cohort of roughly 110 subjects. That cohort was separate from the first cohort, which comprised fewer than 800 subjects. As regards this clone: Its target is not known.

Study-wide results and limits: Listed as cytomegalovirus-associated were over 150 TCR beta chains.

The germline gives CDR1 LNHDA, CDR2 SQIVND (reference sequence). This CDR3 spans 15 amino acids. V dropped 1 base and J dropped 1 base, with 10 bases sitting between them. V is TRBV19 and J is TRBJ2-5; D is possibly TRBD2 (6 bases). The receptor comes from a man aged 18 to 29 in good health and CMV-seropositive. Sequencing used PBMCs. Here the CDR3 reads CASSIVGSGQETQYF. In DNA form, the CDR3 reads TGTGCCAGTAGTATAGTCGGTAGCGGCCAAGAGACCCAGTACTTC.